The T cell receptor (beta chain) described here comes from a study of OX40 agonist ivuxolimab in advanced cancers. Sequencing was performed with immunoSEQ multiplex PCR; in TCRdb, only in-frame clones are kept and a portion is missing. Counted here are some 100,000 clones, around 90% occurring once; the ten biggest clones make up around 0.85%. The ends were cut back, 5 bases at V and 7 bases at J, with 19 bases in the middle. The CDR3 spans 15 residues. Per the germline V gene, CDR1 is LNHDA and CDR2 is SQIVND (reference sequence). The rearrangement joins TRBV19 to TRBJ2-3; possible D gene TRBD1, 6 bases. This material consisted of CD4+ or CD8+ T cells sorted from blood, taken in a trial of the OX40 agonist ivuxolimab. The receptor was isolated from an adult with an advanced solid tumor such as melanoma, head and neck, liver or kidney cancer. CDR3 nucleotides: TGTGCCAGTAGTCGGGCGGGCTCGTGGGGGCATACGCAGTATTTT. Translating it yields CASSRAGSWGHTQYF.